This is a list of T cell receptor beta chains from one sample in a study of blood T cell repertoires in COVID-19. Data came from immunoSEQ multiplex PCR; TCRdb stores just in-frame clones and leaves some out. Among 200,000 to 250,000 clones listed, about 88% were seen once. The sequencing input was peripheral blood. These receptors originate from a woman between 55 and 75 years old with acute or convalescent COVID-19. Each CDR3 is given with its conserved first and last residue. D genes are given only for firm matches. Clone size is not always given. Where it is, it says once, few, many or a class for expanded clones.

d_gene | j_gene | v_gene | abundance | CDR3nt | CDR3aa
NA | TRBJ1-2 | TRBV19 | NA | TGTGCCAGTAGTATAGTGGGGCAGGACGCTAACTATGGCTACACCTTC | CASSIVGQDANYGYTF
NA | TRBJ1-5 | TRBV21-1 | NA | TGTGCCAGCAGCAAATGCAGAGGGTGGCAGCCCCAGCATTTT | CASSKCRGWQPQHF
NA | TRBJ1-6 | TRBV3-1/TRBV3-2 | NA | TGTGCCAGCAGCCTCCGACGGGTTCGTTCACCCCTCCACTTT | CASSLRRVRSPLHF
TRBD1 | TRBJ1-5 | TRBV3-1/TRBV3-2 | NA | TGTGCCAGCAGCCAAGAAGCGAAGGAGGGACAGGGAACGCCCCAGCATTTT | CASSQEAKEGQGTPQHF
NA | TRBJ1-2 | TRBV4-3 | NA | TGCGCCAGCAGCCTCCAACCGGATGGAGGGGAGGACTATGGCTACACCTTC | CASSLQPDGGEDYGYTF
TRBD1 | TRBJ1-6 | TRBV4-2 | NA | TGTGCCAGCAGCCAAGAAGCGGGGACAGGGGTCAATAATTCACCCCTCCACTTT | CASSQEAGTGVNNSPLHF
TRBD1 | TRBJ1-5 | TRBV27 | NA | TGTGCCAGCAGTTGGGGGACAGGGGACAATCAGCCCCAGCATTTT | CASSWGTGDNQPQHF
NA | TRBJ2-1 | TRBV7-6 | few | TGTGCCAGCAGCCCCGGGAGCGGGGAGCAGTTCTTC | CASSPGSGEQFF
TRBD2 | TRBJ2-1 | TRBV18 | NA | TGTGCCAGCTCAACGACCGGGACTAGCGGGGGCGGGGAGCAGTTCTTC | CASSTTGTSGGGEQFF
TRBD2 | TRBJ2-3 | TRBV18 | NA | TGTGCCAGCTCACCGAGTCAAGCGGGAGTGGATACGCAGTATTTT | CASSPSQAGVDTQYF
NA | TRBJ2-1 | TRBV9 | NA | TGTGCCAGCAGCCCCCCTCTCAATGAGCAGTTCTTC | CASSPPLNEQFF
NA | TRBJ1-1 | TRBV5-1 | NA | TGCGCCAGCAGCTTGGCCAAGGGGCGGGGGACTGAAGCTTTCTTT | CASSLAKGRGTEAFF
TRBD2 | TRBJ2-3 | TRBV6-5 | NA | TGTGCCTCAGCCCCACTAGCGGGAATAGATACGCAGTATTTT | CASAPLAGIDTQYF
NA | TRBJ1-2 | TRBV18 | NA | TGTGCCAGCACAACAGGGTTCGACTATGGCTACACCTTC | CASTTGFDYGYTF
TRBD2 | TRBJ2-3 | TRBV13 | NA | TGTGCCAGCAGCTTAGTAGCGGGAGGGCGTGATACGCAGTATTTT | CASSLVAGGRDTQYF
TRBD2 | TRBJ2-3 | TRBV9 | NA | TGTGCCAGCAGCGCCGGACTAGCGGGGGGGCTTTGGACAGATACGCAGTATTTT | CASSAGLAGGLWTDTQYF
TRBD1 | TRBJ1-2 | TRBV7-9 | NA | TGTGCCAGCAGCTTAGACGGCGGGACAGCTCACTCGGGGACCTTC | CASSLDGGTAHSGTF
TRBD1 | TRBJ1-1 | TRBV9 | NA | TGTGCCAGCAGCCCCCAAACCGGACAGGGTAAGGAGGCTTTCTTT | CASSPQTGQGKEAFF